Listed below are T cell receptor beta chains from one sample, sequenced in a study of T-cell memory formation after mild COVID-19. TCRdb re-called the 5' RACE reads through MiXCR, storing one row per CDR3 protein. This table holds more than 250,000 distinct CDR3 sequences, roughly 18% found once. Material for sequencing was PBMCs or a T cell subset sorted from them (not recorded which). The receptors here all came from a man between 18 and 35 years old who had mild COVID-19 (a few samples of this study predate the infection). Cell type and time point are not known. Each CDR3 is given with its conserved first and last residue. A D gene is named only where the DNA matches it firmly. Clone size is stated in some rows and not others, as once, few, many or a class when expanded.

J gene	CDR3 length	D gene	clone size	V gene	CDR3 protein	CDR3 DNA
TRBJ2-7	13	-	many	TRBV5-4	CASSIGGPYEQYF	TGTGCCAGCAGCATAGGGGGGCCCTACGAGCAGTACTTC
TRBJ2-7	11	-	-	TRBV29-1	CSAQDSYEQYF	TGCAGCGCACAAGACAGTTACGAGCAGTACTTC
TRBJ2-1	14	-	-	TRBV5-1	CASSLPPAGNEQFF	TGCGCCAGCAGCTTGCCGCCGGCGGGCAATGAGCAGTTCTTC
TRBJ2-5	16	TRBD2	few	TRBV5-1	CASSPGTSGGQETQYF	TGCGCCAGCAGCCCAGGGACTAGCGGGGGGCAGGAGACCCAGTACTTC
TRBJ2-3	15	TRBD1	few	TRBV6-5	CASSYSGQGTDTQYF	TGTGCCAGCAGTTACTCGGGACAGGGCACAGATACGCAGTATTTT
TRBJ2-3	14	-	-	TRBV14	CASTNGGGTDTQYF	TGTGCCAGCACCAACGGGGGTGGCACAGATACGCAGTATTTT
TRBJ1-5	22	TRBD1	few	TRBV7-2	CASSLGYRGLRVGVFRNQPQHF	TGTGCCAGCAGCTTAGGGTACAGGGGGCTCCGGGTGGGTGTGTTTCGCAATCAGCCCCAGCATTTT
TRBJ2-3	17	TRBD1	many	TRBV7-9	CASGRSGQIISTDTQYF	TGTGCCAGCGGCAGGTCGGGACAGATAATTAGCACAGATACGCAGTATTTT
TRBJ2-1	14	TRBD1	many	TRBV7-2	CASSVGQGRGEQFF	TGTGCCAGCAGCGTCGGACAGGGGCGAGGTGAGCAGTTCTTC
TRBJ2-7	15	TRBD1	-	TRBV11-2	CASSPLGQGYYEQYF	TGTGCCAGCAGCCCTCTTGGACAGGGGTACTACGAGCAGTACTTC
TRBJ1-3	15	-	-	TRBV5-1	CASSLEDRSGNTIYF	TGCGCCAGCAGCTTGGAAGACCGCTCTGGAAACACCATATATTTT
TRBJ1-5	14	-	-	TRBV3-1	CASSRGTLGQPQHF	TGTGCCAGCAGCCGGGGGACTCTCGGGCAGCCCCAGCATTTT
TRBJ2-4	13	-	-	TRBV25-1	CASSEPSKNIQYF	TGTGCCAGCAGTGAACCATCTAAAAACATTCAGTACTTC
TRBJ1-2	15	-	-	TRBV7-8	CASSPRTVGVYGYTF	TGTGCCAGCAGCCCCAGGACAGTCGGCGTATATGGCTACACCTTC
TRBJ2-5	15	-	few	TRBV7-9	CASSARPVEEETQYF	TGTGCCAGCAGCGCCCGCCCCGTGGAGGAAGAGACCCAGTACTTC
TRBJ2-2	13	-	few	TRBV25-1	CASSVGLTGELFF	TGTGCCAGCAGTGTCGGTTTAACCGGGGAGCTGTTTTTT
TRBJ1-2	13	-	few	TRBV28	CASSRAAPSGYTF	TGTGCCAGCAGCCGGGCGGCACCTAGTGGCTACACCTTC
TRBJ2-5	15	TRBD1	-	TRBV7-2	CASSSTGRFQETQYF	TGTGCCAGCAGCTCGACAGGGCGATTCCAAGAGACCCAGTACTTC
TRBJ2-7	12	-	few	TRBV7-3	CASLGGTYEQYF	TGTGCCAGCTTGGGCGGGACCTACGAGCAGTACTTC
TRBJ1-2	14	-	-	TRBV12-1	CASSKTGPRYGYTF	TGTGCCAGCAGCAAAACAGGGCCCCGGTATGGCTACACCTTC
TRBJ1-1	14	-	-	TRBV20-1	CSARDRDRRTEAFF	TGCAGTGCTAGAGATCGGGACCGGCGCACTGAAGCTTTCTTT
TRBJ2-3	16	TRBD2	few	TRBV4-2	CASSQAAGGSTDTQYF	TGTGCCAGCAGCCAGGCGGCGGGGGGCAGCACAGATACGCAGTATTTT
TRBJ2-5	15	TRBD1	-	TRBV4-1	CASSQGQGAGETQYF	TGCGCCAGCAGCCAGGGACAGGGGGCTGGGGAGACCCAGTACTTC
TRBJ2-2	13	-	many	TRBV28	CASSLSTTGELFF	TGTGCCAGCAGTTTATCGACCACCGGGGAGCTGTTTTTT
TRBJ2-1	15	TRBD2	few	TRBV19	CASSISGGSYNEQFF	TGTGCCAGTAGTATCAGCGGGGGGTCCTACAATGAGCAGTTCTTC
TRBJ1-6	14	-	few	TRBV11-2	CASSYGRYNSPLHF	TGTGCCAGCAGCTATGGACGTTATAATTCACCCCTCCACTTT
TRBJ1-2	17	-	few	TRBV15	CATSRDWTAQANYGYTF	TGTGCCACCAGCAGAGATTGGACCGCACAAGCTAACTATGGCTACACCTTC
TRBJ1-1	17	-	-	TRBV7-3	CASSLTSGGMSRTEAFF	TGTGCCAGCAGCTTGACGTCCGGGGGGATGTCTAGGACTGAAGCTTTCTTT